This entry lists 6 T cell receptor beta chains sequenced from one sample in a study of monozygotic twins with inflammatory bowel disease. TCRdb derives one entry per CDR3 protein from the 5' RACE reads, leaving out DNA. The sample's table shows more than 110,000 distinct CDR3 sequences. Sequences were obtained from blood. The receptors were gathered from a human donor with ulcerative colitis or Crohn's disease, or a healthy co-twin of an affected twin (not recorded which).

The chain couples TRBV20-1 to TRBJ2-1; no DNA is available, so the TRBD2 call from TCRdb remains unchecked. Germline V CDR1 and CDR2: DFQATT, SNEGSKA (reference sequence). The CDR3 is made up of 18 amino acids. CDR3 in amino acids: CSAHRGTSGSSPYNEQFF.

The chain joins TRBV6-1 to TRBJ2-2; TCRdb gives TRBD2 as the D gene, but with no DNA this cannot be confirmed. CDR3 length: 15 amino acids. The germline V gene has CDR1 MNHNS and CDR2 SASEGT. This CDR3 is CASSRGTPNTGELFF.

The chain has TRBV7-3 and TRBJ2-6; absent DNA, TCRdb's TRBD1 call cannot be checked. The CDR3 runs 17 residues. CDR1 SGHTA and CDR2 FQGTGA come from the germline V gene. The CDR3 spells CASGRVGVASGANVLTF.

This chain connects TRBV5-1 to TRBJ2-5; as DNA is missing, the TRBD1 call by TCRdb cannot be tested. Germline V gene data show CDR1 as SGHRS and CDR2 as YFSETQ. The CDR3 consists of 12 residues. The CDR3 loop is CASSRDRESQYF.

V gene TRBV7-6 combines with J gene TRBJ2-5; the TCRdb D gene call, TRBD2, has no DNA to confirm it. CDR1 and CDR2 from the germline V gene are SGHVS and FNYEAQ. The CDR3 has 16 residues. CDR3 in amino acids: CASSLAVLGVGETQYF.

V is TRBV7-9 and J is TRBJ1-5; TCRdb returns TRBD1, unconfirmable since there is no DNA. Germline-derived CDR1 and CDR2 are SEHNR and FQNEAQ (reference sequence). The CDR3 loop spans 15 amino acids. The CDR3 is CASSLGANDNQPQHF.